This TCR beta chain was identified in a study of blood T cell repertoires in COVID-19. Study-wide context: COVID-19 samples, acute and convalescent, were from the United States, Italy and Spain. T cells, B-cell-depleted T cells, or PBMCs supplied cDNA or gDNA.

Methods used by the authors: Nucleated cell number was recorded as an estimate derived from reference gene primer amplification. Data came from immunoSEQ multiplex PCR; TCRdb stores just in-frame clones and leaves some out. The V and J calls and clone size were taken over from that table, and D and trimming were inferred from the DNA. Of under 60,000 clones in the sample, approximately 87% were seen once. Trimming pared 5 bases from V and 7 bases from J, leaving 13 bases between. Germline assignment: CDR1 KGHDR and CDR2 SFDVKD. CDR3 size: 13 residues. V and J are TRBV24-1 and TRBJ1-1; D unresolved. The sequencing sample was made of peripheral blood. The sequence was collected from a human donor in a cohort sampled during active COVID-19. CDR3 loop: CATSAADGGEAFF. The CDR3 nucleotides are TGTGCCACCAGTGCCGCGGACGGAGGTGAAGCTTTCTTT.